Following are 2 T cell receptor beta chains from one sample sequenced in a study of T cell responses to AZD1222 COVID-19 vaccine. Libraries were prepared by immunoSEQ multiplex PCR; TCRdb keeps only in-frame clonotypes and omits some of them. The sample yields 100,000 or so clones, 87% seen once. This material consisted of peripheral blood, taken on day 0 of AZD1222 vaccination. The receptors here all came from an adult in good health.

V is TRBV19 and J is TRBJ1-2; TRBD1 matches 7 bases. CDR3 length: 16 residues. Per the germline V gene, CDR1 is LNHDA and CDR2 is SQIVND (reference sequence). Germline trimming cut 4 bases from V and 8 bases from J; bases unmatched to any gene: 16. CDR3 sequence: CASSTLTGRGYYGYTF. The CDR3 bases are TGTGCCAGTAGTACCTTGACAGGGAGGGGCTATTACGGCTACACCTTC.

J is TRBJ1-6 and V is TRBV19; D may be TRBD1 (5 bases). The CDR3 totals 13 residues. The V end lost 4 bases, the J end lost 5 bases, and 6 bases lay between the germline ends. The germline gives CDR1 LNHDA, CDR2 SQIVND (reference sequence). The CDR3 loop is CASSTGNNSPLHF. The CDR3 nucleotides are TGTGCCAGTAGTACAGGGAATAATTCACCCCTCCACTTT.